This passage covers 8 T cell receptor beta chains from one sample sequenced in a study of T cell responses to AZD1222 COVID-19 vaccine. The protocol was immunoSEQ multiplex PCR, while the TCRdb copy is restricted to in-frame clones and leaves out a portion. The sample carries about 110,000 clones, about 88% recorded once. The source material was peripheral blood, sampled on day 0 of AZD1222 vaccination. The receptors were sampled from an adult in good health.

The V and J genes are TRBV27 and TRBJ1-5; TRBD1 might be the D (5 bases). CDR3 size: 15 residues. CDR1 and CDR2 from the germline V gene are MNHEY and SMNVEV (reference sequence). V was trimmed by 5 bases and J by 0 bases, leaving 11 bases between them. In DNA form, the CDR3 reads TGTGCCAGCAGTCCGGGACCCTATAGCAATCAGCCCCAGCATTTT. Residues: CASSPGPYSNQPQHF.

The chain couples TRBV5-4 to TRBJ1-2; D remains ambiguous. Germline lookup yields CDR1 SGHNT and CDR2 YYREEE (reference sequence). The V end was cut by 0 bases, the J end by 5 bases, with 5 bases between. The CDR3 has 12 amino acids. The CDR3 loop is CASSLDEYGYTF. CDR3 in DNA: TGTGCCAGCAGCTTGGACGAGTATGGCTACACCTTC.

DNA of the CDR3: TGTGCCAGCAGTGACCCAGGACCCTACGAGCAGTACTTC. It translates to CASSDPGPYEQYF. The V call is TRBV6-2 or TRBV6-3, the J call TRBJ2-7; D is ambiguous. Germline-derived CDR1 and CDR2 are MNHEY and SVGEGT. CDR3 length equals 13 residues. V was pared by 5 bases and J by 2 bases, with 10 bases between.

The chain carries TRBV5-6 and TRBJ2-6; perhaps D is TRBD1 or TRBD2 (5 bases each). Germline values: CDR1 SGHDT, CDR2 YYEEEE. V gave up 2 bases and J gave up 3 bases, with 18 bases separating them. The CDR3 is made up of 18 amino acids. CDR3: CASSLGTSRMYGANVLTF. CDR3 DNA sequence: TGTGCCAGCAGCTTAGGGACGTCCCGAATGTATGGGGCCAACGTCCTGACTTTC.

The CDR3 spells CASSTVGWGYEQYF. CDR3 nucleotides: TGTGCCAGCAGTACGGTAGGGTGGGGATACGAGCAGTACTTC. The rearrangement uses TRBV28 and TRBJ2-7; D gene unclear. The germline V gene encodes CDR1 MDHEN and CDR2 SYDVKM. The CDR3 is 14 amino acids. V was shortened by 5 bases and J by 4 bases, with 15 bases between the two germline ends.

This rearrangement joins TRBV18 to TRBJ1-1; a weak D match, TRBD1 (5 bases). V lost 5 bases and J lost 7, with 14 bases in between. The CDR3 spans 13 residues. Germline values: CDR1 KGHSH, CDR2 LQKENI. DNA of the CDR3: TGTGCCAGCTCATCCGACAGACGGGGTGAAGCTTTCTTT. Protein product: CASSSDRRGEAFF.

Here the CDR3 reads CAARTSGGSGANVLTF. Written as DNA, the CDR3 is TGTGCCGCCCGGACTAGCGGGGGGTCTGGGGCCAACGTCCTGACTTTC. The rearrangement joins TRBV27 to TRBJ2-6; TRBD2 matches 14 bases. The CDR3 runs to 16 residues. CDR1 is MNHEY, CDR2 SMNVEV, per germline (reference sequence). V dropped 11 bases and J dropped 1; count of bases not matched to a gene: 4.

J is TRBJ1-2 and V is TRBV4-1, with D possibly TRBD1 on 6 matching bases. Looked up from germline, CDR1 is MGHRA and CDR2 is YSYEKL. The CDR3 is 14 amino acids. The V gene lost 5 bases and the J gene lost 4 bases, with 14 bases spanning the gap. The CDR3 is CASSSYREGYGYTF. In nucleotides, the CDR3 is TGCGCCAGCAGCTCCTACAGGGAGGGCTATGGCTACACCTTC.